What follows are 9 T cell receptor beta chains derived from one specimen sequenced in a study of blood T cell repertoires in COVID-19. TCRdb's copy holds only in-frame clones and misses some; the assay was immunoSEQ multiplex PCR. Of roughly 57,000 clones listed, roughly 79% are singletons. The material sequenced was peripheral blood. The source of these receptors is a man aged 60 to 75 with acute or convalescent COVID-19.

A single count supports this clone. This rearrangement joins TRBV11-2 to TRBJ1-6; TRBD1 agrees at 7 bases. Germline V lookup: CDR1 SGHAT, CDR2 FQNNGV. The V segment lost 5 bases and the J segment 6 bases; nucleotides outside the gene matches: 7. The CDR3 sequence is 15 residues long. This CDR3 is CASSLRDSFNSPLHF. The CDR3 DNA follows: TGTGCCAGCAGCCTACGGGACAGCTTTAATTCACCCCTCCACTTT.

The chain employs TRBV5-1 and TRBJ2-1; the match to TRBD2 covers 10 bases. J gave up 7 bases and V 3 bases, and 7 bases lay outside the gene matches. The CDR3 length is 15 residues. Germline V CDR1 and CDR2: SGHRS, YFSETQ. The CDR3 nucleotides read TGCGCCAGCAGCTCTAGCGGGGGAGAACGGAATGAGCAGTTCTTC. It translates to CASSSSGGERNEQFF.

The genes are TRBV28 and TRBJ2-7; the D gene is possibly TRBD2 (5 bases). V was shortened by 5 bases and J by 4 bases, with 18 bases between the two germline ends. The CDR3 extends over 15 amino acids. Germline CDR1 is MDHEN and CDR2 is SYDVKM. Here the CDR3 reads CASSPGVVPSYEQYF. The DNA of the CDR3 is TGTGCCAGCAGTCCCGGGGTAGTCCCCTCTTACGAGCAGTACTTC.

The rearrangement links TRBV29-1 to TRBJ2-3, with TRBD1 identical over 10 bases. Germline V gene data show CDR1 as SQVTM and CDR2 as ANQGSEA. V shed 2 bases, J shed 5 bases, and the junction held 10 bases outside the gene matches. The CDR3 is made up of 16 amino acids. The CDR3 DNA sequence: TGCAGCGTTGAAAGGAGAGACAGGGGGCAAGGAGATACGCAGTATTTT. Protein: CSVERRDRGQGDTQYF.

The CDR3 here is CASSDTGTGQHEQYF. CDR3 sequence (DNA): TGTGCCAGTAGCGACACCGGGACAGGGCAACACGAGCAGTACTTC. The gene calls are TRBV19 and TRBJ2-7, with 9 bases that match TRBD1. J lost 5 bases, V lost 6 bases, and 11 bases had no gene match. The CDR3 totals 15 residues. Looked up from germline, CDR1 is LNHDA and CDR2 is SQIVND (reference sequence).

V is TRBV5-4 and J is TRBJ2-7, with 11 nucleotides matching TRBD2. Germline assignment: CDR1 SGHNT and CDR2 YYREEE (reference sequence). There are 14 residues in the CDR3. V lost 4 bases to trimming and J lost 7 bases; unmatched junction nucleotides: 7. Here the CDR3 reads CASSGTSGSLEQYF. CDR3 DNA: TGTGCCAGCAGCGGGACTAGCGGAAGCCTGGAGCAGTACTTC.

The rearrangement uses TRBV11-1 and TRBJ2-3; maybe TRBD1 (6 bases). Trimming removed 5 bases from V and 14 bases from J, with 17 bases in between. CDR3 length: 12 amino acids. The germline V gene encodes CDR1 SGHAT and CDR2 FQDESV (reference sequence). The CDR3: CASSGDRDKVYF. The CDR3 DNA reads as TGTGCCAGCAGCGGTGACCGGGACAAGGTGTATTTT.

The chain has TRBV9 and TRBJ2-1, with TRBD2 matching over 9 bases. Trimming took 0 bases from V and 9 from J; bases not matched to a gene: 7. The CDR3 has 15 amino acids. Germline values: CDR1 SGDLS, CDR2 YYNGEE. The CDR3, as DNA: TGTGCCAGCAGCGTAGCGACTAGCGGTAGAGGTGAGCAGTTCTTC. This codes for CASSVATSGRGEQFF.

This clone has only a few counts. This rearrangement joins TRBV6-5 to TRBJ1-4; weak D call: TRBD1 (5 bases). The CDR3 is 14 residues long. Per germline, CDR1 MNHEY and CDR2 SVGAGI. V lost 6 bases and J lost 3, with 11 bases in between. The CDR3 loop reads CASSSDRSNEKLFF. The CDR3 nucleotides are TGTGCCAGCAGCTCAGACAGATCTAATGAAAAACTGTTTTTT.